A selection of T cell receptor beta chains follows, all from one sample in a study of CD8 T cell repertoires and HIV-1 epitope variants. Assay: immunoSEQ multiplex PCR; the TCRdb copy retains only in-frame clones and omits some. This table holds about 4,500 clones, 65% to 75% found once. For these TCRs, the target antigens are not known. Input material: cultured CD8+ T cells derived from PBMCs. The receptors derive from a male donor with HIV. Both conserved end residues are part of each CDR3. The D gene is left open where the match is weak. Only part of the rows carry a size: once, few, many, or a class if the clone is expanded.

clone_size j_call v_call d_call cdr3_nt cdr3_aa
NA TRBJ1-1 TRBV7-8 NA TGTGCCAGCAGCCCCGAAGGGCGGAGGACTGAAGCTTTCTTT CASSPEGRRTEAFF
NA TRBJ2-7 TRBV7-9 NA TGTGCCAGCAGCTCTTTCTCTGACTACGAGCAGTACTTC CASSSFSDYEQYF
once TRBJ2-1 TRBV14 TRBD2 TGTGCCAGTAGCGGGAGCTCCTACAATGAGCAGTTCTTC CASSGSSYNEQFF
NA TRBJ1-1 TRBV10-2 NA TGCGCCAGCAGTCCCACGGGGGAAACAGGACAAGCTTTCTTT CASSPTGETGQAFF
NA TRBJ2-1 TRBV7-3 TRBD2 TGTGCCAGCAGCGCATTGGCGGGGGGGCAAAATGAGCAGTTCTTC CASSALAGGQNEQFF
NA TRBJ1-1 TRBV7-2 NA TGTGCCAGCAGCCCATCCAAGCTTGAAGCTTTCTTT CASSPSKLEAFF
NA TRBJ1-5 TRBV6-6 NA TGTGCCTGCCGTTCGGGGGGCGTACAGCCCCAGCATTTT CACRSGGVQPQHF
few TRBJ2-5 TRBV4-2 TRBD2 TGTGCCAGCAGCCAAGGCGGAGCGGGGGAAGAGACCCAGTACTTC CASSQGGAGEETQYF
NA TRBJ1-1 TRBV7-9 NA TGTGCCAGCAGCCCCCCAGGTGGGGTAAGTGAAGCTTTCTTT CASSPPGGVSEAFF
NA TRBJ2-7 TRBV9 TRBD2 TGTGCCAGCAGCGTATCGGGAGGGGAGGTGCAGTACTTC CASSVSGGEVQYF
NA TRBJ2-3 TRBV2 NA TGTGCCAGCAGTGAACTTCGGCAGGAGACAGATACGCAGTATTTT CASSELRQETDTQYF
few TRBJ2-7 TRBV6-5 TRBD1 TGTGCCAGCAGTTCGGGACCGGGACAGGTAGCATACGAGCAGTACTTC CASSSGPGQVAYEQYF
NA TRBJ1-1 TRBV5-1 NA TGCGCCAGCAGCTTGGAACAGACGAGCACTGAAGCTTTCTTT CASSLEQTSTEAFF
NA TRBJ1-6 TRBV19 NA TGTGCCAGTAGTATAGCCTTGGGTAATTCACCCCTCCACTTT CASSIALGNSPLHF
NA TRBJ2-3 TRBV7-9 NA TGTGCCAGCAGTTCAATAGGTGATTCGCGTGGTGATACGCAGTATTTT CASSSIGDSRGDTQYF
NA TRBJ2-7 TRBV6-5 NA TGTGCCAGCAGTTACTCACAGGGCTACGAGCAGTACTTC CASSYSQGYEQYF
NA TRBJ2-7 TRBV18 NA TGTGCCAGCTCACCACCCGGTTTTAGCTACGAGCAGTACTTC CASSPPGFSYEQYF
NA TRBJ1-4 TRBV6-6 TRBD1 TGTGCCAGCAGCACCGGGACAGGGTATGAAAAACTGTTTTTT CASSTGTGYEKLFF
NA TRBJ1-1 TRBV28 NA TGTGCCAGCAGTTACGGGGCCCAGGAAGCTTTCTTT CASSYGAQEAFF
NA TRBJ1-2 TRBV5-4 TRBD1 TGTGCCAGCAGCACTGACAGGGAGGGTGGCTACACCTTC CASSTDREGGYTF
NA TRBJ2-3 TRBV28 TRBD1 TGTGCCAGCTTAGACAGGGGGGTTGAAGATAACACAGATACGCAGTATTTT CASLDRGVEDNTDTQYF
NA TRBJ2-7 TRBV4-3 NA TGCGCCAGCAGCCAAGAACCCGGTTCGGGGGACAGCTTCTCCTACGAGCAGTACTTC CASSQEPGSGDSFSYEQYF
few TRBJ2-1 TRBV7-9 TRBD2 TGTGCCAGCTACGGACTAGCGAGCAATGAGCAGTTCTTC CASYGLASNEQFF
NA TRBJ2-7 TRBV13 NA TGTGCCAGCAGCTCCTCCGAGAGCTCCTACGAGCAGTACTTC CASSSSESSYEQYF
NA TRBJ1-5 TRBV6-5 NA TGTGCCAGCAGTGAGGACAGCAGCAATCAGCCCCAGCATTTT CASSEDSSNQPQHF
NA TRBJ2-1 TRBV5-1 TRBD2 TGCGCCAGCAGCGATCCACTAGCGGGAGGTGAGCAGTTCTTC CASSDPLAGGEQFF
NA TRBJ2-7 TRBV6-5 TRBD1 TGTGCCAGCAGTTACCCGCGGACAGGGGGTTCCTACGAGCAGTACTTC CASSYPRTGGSYEQYF
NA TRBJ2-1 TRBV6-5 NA TGTGCCAGCAGTCCTGGGGGTGGCGAGCAGTTCTTC CASSPGGGEQFF
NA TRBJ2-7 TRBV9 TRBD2 TGTGCCAGCAGCGTAGCTGTGAGTAGCGGGCGTTTTAGCTACGAGCAGTACTTC CASSVAVSSGRFSYEQYF
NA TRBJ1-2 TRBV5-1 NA TGCGCCAGCAGCTTCAGGGGCCTGGGTAACTATGGCTACACCTTC CASSFRGLGNYGYTF
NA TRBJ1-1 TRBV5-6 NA TGTGCCAGCAGCTTGTATGTAGGACGTCCTGAAGCTTTCTTT CASSLYVGRPEAFF
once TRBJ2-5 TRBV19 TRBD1 TGTGCCAGTACCCTTAGACAGGGGGCGGAGACCCAGTACTTC CASTLRQGAETQYF
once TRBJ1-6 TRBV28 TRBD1 TGTGCCAGCAGTCCATTGATCGACAGGGAGTATAATTCACCCCTCCACTTT CASSPLIDREYNSPLHF
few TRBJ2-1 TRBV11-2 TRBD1 TGTGCCAGCAGCTTGGGACAGTACAATGAGCAGTTCTTC CASSLGQYNEQFF
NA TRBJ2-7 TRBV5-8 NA TGTGCCAGCAGTTTGGCCATATACGAGCAGTACTTC CASSLAIYEQYF
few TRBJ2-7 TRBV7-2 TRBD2 TGTGCCAGCAGCTTAATAGCGGGGACCTACGAGCAGTACTTC CASSLIAGTYEQYF
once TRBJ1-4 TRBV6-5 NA TGTGCCAGCAGTTCCGGACCTCGCTCTAATGAAAAACTGTTTTTT CASSSGPRSNEKLFF
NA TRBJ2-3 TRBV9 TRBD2 TGTGCCAGCAGCGTGAGGCTAGCGGGGGGCCCTAGCACAGATACGCAGTATTTT CASSVRLAGGPSTDTQYF
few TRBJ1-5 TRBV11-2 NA TGTGCCAGCAGCCCCGACCCACTGGTCCGGCCCCAGCATTTT CASSPDPLVRPQHF
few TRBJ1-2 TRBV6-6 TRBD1 TGTGCCAGCAGTTACTCCTTGCCAGGGGGCGCGGATGGCTACACCTTC CASSYSLPGGADGYTF
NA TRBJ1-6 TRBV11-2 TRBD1 TGTGCCAGCAGCGGAGCTGACAGGGGGGCCTATTCACCCCTCCACTTT CASSGADRGAYSPLHF
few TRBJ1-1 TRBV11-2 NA TGTGCCAGCAGCTTAGATTGGCAGGGAAGGACTGAAGCTTTCTTT CASSLDWQGRTEAFF
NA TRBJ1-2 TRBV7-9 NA TGTGCCAGCAGCTTCTCGGACAGTTACTATGGCTACACCTTC CASSFSDSYYGYTF
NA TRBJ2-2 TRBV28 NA TGTGCCAGCAGTTCCTGGACAAAAAAGGGGATCACCGGGGAGCTGTTTTTT CASSSWTKKGITGELFF